The clone carrying this T cell receptor beta chain came up a few times. Other DNA sequences of this sample code for an identical CDR3. These data belong to a study of PD-L1 blockade in urothelial cancer. Time point reported: pretreatment peripheral blood. The CDR3 length is 14 residues. Trimming took off 4 bases at V and 1 base at J, with 11 bases between the two ends. Germline CDR1 and CDR2: LGHNA and YNFKEQ. Using immunoSEQ multiplex PCR, the repertoire was profiled, and TCRdb retains in-frame clones only, with some absent. The data hold around 100,000 clones, with around 87% observed a single time. The sample here was PBMCs, taken around atezolizumab (anti-PD-L1) treatment. This sequence was found in a man aged 60-69 years with urothelial cancer. The chain carries TRBV4-2 and TRBJ2-7, with D possibly being TRBD2 (6 bases). The CDR3 is CASSPGVGSYEQYF. CDR3 DNA: TGTGCCAGCAGCCCGGGGGTAGGGTCCTACGAGCAGTACTTC.